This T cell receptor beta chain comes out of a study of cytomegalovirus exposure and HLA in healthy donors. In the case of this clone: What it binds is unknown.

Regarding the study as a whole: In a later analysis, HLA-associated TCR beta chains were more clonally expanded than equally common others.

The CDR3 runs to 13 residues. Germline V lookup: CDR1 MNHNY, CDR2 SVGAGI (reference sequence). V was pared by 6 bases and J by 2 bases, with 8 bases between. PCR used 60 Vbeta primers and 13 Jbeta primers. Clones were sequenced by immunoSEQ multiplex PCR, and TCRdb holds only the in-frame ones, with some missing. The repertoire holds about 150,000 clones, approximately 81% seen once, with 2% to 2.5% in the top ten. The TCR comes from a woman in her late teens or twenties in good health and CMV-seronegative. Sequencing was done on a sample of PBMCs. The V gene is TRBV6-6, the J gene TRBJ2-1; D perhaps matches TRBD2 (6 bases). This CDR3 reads CASSGTPYNEQFF. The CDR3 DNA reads TGTGCCAGCAGCGGGACTCCCTACAATGAGCAGTTCTTC.